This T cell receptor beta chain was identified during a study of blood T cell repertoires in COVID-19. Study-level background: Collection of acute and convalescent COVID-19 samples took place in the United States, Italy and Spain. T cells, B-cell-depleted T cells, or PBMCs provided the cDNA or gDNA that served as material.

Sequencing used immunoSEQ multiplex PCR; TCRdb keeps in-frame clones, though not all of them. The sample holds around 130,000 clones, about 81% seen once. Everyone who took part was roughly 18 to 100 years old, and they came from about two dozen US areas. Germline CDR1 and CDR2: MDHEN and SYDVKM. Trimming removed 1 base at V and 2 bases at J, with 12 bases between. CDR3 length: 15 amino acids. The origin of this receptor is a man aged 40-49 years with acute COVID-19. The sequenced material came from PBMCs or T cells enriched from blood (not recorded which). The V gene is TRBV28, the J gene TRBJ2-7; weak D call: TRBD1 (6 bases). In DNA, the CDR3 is TGTGCCAGCAGTTTATTAGGGGGAAATCCCTACGAGCAGTACTTC. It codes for CASSLLGGNPYEQYF. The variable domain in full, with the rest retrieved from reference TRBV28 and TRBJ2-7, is DVKVTQSSRYLVKRTGEKVFLECVQDMDHENMFWYRQDPGLGLRLIYFSYDVKMKEKGDIPEGYSVSREKKERFSLILESASTNQTSMYLCASSLLGGNPYEQYFGPGTRLTVT.